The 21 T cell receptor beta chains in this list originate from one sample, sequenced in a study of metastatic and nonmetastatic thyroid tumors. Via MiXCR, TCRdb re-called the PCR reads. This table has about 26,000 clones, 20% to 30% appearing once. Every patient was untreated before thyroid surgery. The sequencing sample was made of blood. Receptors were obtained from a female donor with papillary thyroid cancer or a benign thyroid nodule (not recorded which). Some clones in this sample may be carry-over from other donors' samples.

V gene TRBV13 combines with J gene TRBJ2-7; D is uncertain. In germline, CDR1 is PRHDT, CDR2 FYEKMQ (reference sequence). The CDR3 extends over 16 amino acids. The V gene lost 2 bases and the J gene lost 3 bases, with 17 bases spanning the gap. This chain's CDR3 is CASSLRIKVGYYEQYF. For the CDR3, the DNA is TGTGCCAGCAGCTTAAGGATAAAGGTGGGATACTACGAGCAGTACTTC.

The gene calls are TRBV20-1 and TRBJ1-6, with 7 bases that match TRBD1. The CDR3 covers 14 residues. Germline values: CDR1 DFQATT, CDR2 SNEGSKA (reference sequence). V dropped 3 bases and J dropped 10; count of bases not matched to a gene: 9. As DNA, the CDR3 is TGCAGTGCTAGTAACCAAGGGGGCGTCTCACCCCTCCACTTT. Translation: CSASNQGGVSPLHF.

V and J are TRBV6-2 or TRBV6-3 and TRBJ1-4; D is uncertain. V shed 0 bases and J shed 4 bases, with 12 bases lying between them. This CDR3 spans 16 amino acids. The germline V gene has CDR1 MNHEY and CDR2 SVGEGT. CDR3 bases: TGTGCCAGCAGTTACTCGATTTCGGGGATTAATGAAAAACTGTTTTTT. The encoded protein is CASSYSISGINEKLFF.

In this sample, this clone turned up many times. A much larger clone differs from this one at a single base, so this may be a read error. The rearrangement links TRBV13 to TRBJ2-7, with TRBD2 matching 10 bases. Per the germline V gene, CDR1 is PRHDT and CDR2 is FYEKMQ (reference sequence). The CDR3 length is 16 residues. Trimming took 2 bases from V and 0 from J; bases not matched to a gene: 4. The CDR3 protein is CASSLLAGAPSYEQYF. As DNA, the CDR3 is TGTGCCAGCAGCTTACTAGCGGGAGCTCCCTCCTACGAGCAGTACTTC.

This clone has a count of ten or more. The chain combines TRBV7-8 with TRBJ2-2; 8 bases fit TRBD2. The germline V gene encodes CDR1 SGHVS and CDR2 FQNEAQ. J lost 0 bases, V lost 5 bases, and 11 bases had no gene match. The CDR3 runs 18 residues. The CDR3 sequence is CASSPHREAGANTGELFF. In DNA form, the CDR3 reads TGTGCCAGCAGCCCCCACAGAGAAGCGGGAGCGAACACCGGGGAGCTGTTTTTT.

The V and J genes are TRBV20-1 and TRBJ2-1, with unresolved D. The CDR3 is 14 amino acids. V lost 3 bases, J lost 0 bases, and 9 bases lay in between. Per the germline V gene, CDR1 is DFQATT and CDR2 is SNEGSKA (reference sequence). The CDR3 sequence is CSASSQSSYNEQFF. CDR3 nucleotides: TGCAGTGCTAGCTCTCAGAGCTCCTACAATGAGCAGTTCTTC.

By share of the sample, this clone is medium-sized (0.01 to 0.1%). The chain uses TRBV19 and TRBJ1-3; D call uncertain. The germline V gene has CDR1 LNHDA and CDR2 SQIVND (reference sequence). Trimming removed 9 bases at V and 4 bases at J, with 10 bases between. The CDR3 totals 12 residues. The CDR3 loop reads CARAFSGNTIYF. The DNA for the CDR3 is TGTGCCAGAGCTTTCTCCGGAAACACCATATATTTT.

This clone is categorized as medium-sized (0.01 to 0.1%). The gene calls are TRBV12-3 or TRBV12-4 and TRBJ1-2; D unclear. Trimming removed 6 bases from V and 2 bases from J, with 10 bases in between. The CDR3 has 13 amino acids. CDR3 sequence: CASSQTENYGYTF. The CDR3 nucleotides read TGTGCCAGCAGCCAAACAGAGAACTATGGCTACACCTTC.

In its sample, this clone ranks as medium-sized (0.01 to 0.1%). DNA of the CDR3: TGCGCCAGCAGCTGTGAGGGACTAGCGGGAGTGCGAGAGCAGTACGTC. The encoded protein is CASSCEGLAGVREQYV. The V and J genes are TRBV5-1 and TRBJ2-7, with TRBD2 identical over 14 bases. The CDR3 loop spans 16 amino acids. The germline gives CDR1 SGHRS, CDR2 YFSETQ. V lost 3 bases to trimming and J lost 7 bases; unmatched junction nucleotides: 9.

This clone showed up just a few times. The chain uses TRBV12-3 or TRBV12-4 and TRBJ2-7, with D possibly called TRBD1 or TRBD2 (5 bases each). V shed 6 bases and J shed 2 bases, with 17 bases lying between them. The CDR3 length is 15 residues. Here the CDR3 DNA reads TGTGCCAGCAGCTCCGACCGGGACGGACCCTACGAGCAGTACTTC. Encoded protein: CASSSDRDGPYEQYF.

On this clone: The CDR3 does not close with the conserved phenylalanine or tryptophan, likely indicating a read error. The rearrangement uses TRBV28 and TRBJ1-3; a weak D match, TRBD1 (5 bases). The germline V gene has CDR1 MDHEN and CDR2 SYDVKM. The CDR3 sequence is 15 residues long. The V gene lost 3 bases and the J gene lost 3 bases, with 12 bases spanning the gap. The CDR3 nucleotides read TGTGCCAGCAGTTTTCATGGGGCCTATGGAAACACCATATATCTT. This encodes CASSFHGAYGNTIYL.

DNA of the CDR3: TGTGCCAGCAGCTTAGTATTGTCCACCGGGGAGCTGTTTTTT. Translated, it gives CASSLVLSTGELFF. The chain is built from TRBV7-2 and TRBJ2-2; D remains unclear. Trimming took off 1 base at V and 4 bases at J, with 7 bases between the two ends. The CDR3 contains 14 residues. Germline CDR1 SGHTA, CDR2 FQGNSA.

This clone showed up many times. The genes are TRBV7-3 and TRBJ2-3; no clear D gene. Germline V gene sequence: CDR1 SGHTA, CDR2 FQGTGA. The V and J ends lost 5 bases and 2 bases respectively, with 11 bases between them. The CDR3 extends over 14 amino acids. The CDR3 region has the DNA TGTGCCAGCAGCCTGCGGACCCCCACAGATACGCAGTATTTT. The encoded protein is CASSLRTPTDTQYF.

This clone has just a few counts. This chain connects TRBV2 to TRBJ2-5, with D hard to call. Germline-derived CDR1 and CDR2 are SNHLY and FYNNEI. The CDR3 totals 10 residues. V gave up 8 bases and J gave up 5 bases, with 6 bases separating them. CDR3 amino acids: CASAEETQYF. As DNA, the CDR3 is TGTGCCAGCGCCGAGGAGACCCAGTACTTC.

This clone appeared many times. CDR3 nucleotides: TGCGCCAGCAGCAAGGACCCTGGCGCTGGGGAGCTGTTTTTT. Protein: CASSKDPGAGELFF. V usage is TRBV5-1 and J usage is TRBJ2-2; D remains ambiguous. Per the germline V gene, CDR1 is SGHRS and CDR2 is YFSETQ. Trimming stripped 4 bases from V and 8 bases from J, with 15 bases between. The CDR3 runs 14 residues.

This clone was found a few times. The CDR3 nucleotides are TGTGCCAGCAGTGAAGGCAGCTCTGGGGCCAACGTCCTGACTTTC. The encoded protein is CASSEGSSGANVLTF. The chain employs TRBV6-4 and TRBJ2-6; D uncertain. The CDR3 is made up of 15 amino acids. Germline V gives CDR1 MRHNA, CDR2 SNTAGT. V was trimmed by 3 bases and J by 0 bases, leaving 6 bases between them.

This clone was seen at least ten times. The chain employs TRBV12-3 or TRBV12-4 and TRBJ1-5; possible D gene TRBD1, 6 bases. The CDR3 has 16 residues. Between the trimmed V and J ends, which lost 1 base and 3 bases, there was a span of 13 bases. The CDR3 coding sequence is TGTGCCAGCAGTTTAGGGGGTGGACAGACCAATCAGCCCCAGCATTTT. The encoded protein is CASSLGGGQTNQPQHF.

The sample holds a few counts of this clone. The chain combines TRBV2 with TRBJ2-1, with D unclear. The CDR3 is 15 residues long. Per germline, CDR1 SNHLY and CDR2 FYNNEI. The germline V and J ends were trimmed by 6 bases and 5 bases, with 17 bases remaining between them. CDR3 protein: CASSAGVVGDNEQFF. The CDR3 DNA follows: TGTGCCAGCAGCGCAGGCGTCGTGGGTGACAATGAGCAGTTCTTC.

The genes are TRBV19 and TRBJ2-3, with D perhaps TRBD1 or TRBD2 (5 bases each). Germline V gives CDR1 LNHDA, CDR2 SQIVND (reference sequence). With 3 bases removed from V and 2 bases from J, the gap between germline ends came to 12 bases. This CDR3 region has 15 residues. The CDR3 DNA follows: TGTGCCAGTAGTATGGAGGCAGGGCCCACAGATACGCAGTATTTT. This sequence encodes CASSMEAGPTDTQYF.

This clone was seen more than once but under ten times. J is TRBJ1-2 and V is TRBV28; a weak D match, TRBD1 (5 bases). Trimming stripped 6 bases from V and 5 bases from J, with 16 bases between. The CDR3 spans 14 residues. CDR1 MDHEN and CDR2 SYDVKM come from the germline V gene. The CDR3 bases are TGTGCCAGCAGAAGTGGGGCATCTTCTTATGGCTACACCTTC. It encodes CASRSGASSYGYTF.

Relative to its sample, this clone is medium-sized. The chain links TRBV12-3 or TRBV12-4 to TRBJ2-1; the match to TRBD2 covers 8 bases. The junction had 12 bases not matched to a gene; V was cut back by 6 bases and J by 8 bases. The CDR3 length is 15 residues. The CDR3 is CASRPRGLEDHEQFF. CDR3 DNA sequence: TGTGCCAGCAGACCACGGGGACTAGAGGACCATGAGCAGTTCTTC.